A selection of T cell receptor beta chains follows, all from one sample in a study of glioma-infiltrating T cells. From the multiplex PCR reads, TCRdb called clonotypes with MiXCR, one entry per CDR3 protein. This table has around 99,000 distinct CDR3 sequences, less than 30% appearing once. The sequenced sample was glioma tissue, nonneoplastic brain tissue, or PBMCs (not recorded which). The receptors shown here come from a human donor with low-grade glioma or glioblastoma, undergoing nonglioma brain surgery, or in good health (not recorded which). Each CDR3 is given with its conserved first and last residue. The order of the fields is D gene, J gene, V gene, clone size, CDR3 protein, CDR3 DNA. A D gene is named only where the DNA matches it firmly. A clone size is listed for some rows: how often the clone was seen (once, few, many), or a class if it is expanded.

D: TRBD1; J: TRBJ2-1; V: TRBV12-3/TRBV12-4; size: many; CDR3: CASSPGQGAINEQFF; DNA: TGTGCCAGCAGCCCGGGACAGGGGGCGATCAATGAGCAGTTCTTC
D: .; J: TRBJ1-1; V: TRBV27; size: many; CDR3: CASSSPGLGGTEAFF; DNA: TGTGCCAGCAGTTCACCGGGACTTGGCGGAACTGAAGCTTTCTTT
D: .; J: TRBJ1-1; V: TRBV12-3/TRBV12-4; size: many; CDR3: CASSLGDRATEAFF; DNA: TGTGCCAGCAGTTTAGGCGATAGAGCCACTGAAGCTTTCTTT
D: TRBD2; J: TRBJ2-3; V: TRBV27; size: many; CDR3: CASSLRTSGRAGTDTQYF; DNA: TGTGCCAGCAGTTTAAGGACTAGCGGGAGGGCGGGCACAGATACGCAGTATTTT
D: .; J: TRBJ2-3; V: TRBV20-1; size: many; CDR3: CSASDVGTGSWTDTQYF; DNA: TGCAGTGCTAGCGATGTGGGTACAGGGTCTTGGACAGATACGCAGTATTTT
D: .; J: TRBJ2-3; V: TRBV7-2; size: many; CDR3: CASSRPGPSTDTQYF; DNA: TGTGCCAGCAGCCGACCGGGTCCTAGCACAGATACGCAGTATTTT
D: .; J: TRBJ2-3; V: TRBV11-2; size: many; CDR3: CASSLNLGGTDTQYF; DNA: TGTGCCAGCAGCTTAAACTTGGGAGGCACAGATACGCAGTATTTT
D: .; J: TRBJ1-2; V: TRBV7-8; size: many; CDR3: CASTRGANYGYTF; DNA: TGTGCCAGCACCCGGGGGGCTAACTATGGCTACACCTTC
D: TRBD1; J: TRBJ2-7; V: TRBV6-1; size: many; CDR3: CASSPGTGFDEQYF; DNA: TGTGCCAGCAGTCCCGGGACAGGATTCGACGAGCAGTACTTC
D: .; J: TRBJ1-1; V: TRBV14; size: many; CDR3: CASSQQGLEAFF; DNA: TGTGCCAGCAGCCAACAGGGCCTTGAAGCTTTCTTT
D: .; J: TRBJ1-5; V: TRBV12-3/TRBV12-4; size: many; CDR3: CASSNQVFSNQPQHF; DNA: TGTGCCAGCAGTAATCAGGTGTTCAGCAATCAGCCCCAGCATTTT
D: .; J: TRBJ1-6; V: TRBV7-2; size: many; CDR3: CASSLLSSPLHF; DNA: TGTGCCAGCAGCTTATTATCCTCACCCCTCCACTTT
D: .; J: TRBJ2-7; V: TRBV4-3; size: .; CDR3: CASSQGEGYSYEQYF; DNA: TGCGCCAGCAGCCAAGGAGAAGGGTACTCCTACGAGCAGTACTTC
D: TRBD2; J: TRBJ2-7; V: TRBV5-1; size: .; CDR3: CASSLGRGLAVREQYF; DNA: TGCGCCAGCAGCTTGGGCCGGGGACTAGCGGTTCGCGAGCAGTACTTC
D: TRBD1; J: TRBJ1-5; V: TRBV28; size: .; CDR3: CASSSPTGTSNQPQHF; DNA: TGTGCCAGCAGTTCCCCGACAGGGACTAGCAATCAGCCCCAGCATTTT
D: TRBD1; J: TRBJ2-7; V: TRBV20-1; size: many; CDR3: CSALGQGAKYEQYF; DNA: TGCAGTGCTTTGGGACAGGGGGCGAAATACGAGCAGTACTTC
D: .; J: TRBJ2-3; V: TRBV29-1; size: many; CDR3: CSTQTDTQYF; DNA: TGCAGCACCCAAACAGATACGCAGTATTTT
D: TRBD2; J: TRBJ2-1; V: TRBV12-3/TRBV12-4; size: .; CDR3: CASSRAGGTYKEQFF; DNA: TGTGCCAGCAGTCGAGCGGGAGGAACCTACAAGGAGCAGTTCTTC
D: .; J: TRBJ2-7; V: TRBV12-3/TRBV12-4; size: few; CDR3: CASSHQRYEQYF; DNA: TGTGCCAGCAGTCACCAGCGGTACGAGCAGTACTTC
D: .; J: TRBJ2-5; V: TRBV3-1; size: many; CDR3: CASSHVQETQYF; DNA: TGTGCCAGCAGCCATGTTCAAGAGACCCAGTACTTC